Below, one T cell receptor (beta chain) is given with its context. The sample belongs to a study of control samples from healthy donors and cancer patients. Sequencing was performed with immunoSEQ multiplex PCR; in TCRdb, only in-frame clones are kept and a portion is missing. The sample has around 200,000 clones, around 93% seen once; the top ten hold more than 1.2%. Germline CDR1 and CDR2: SGHNT and YYREEE (reference sequence). V lost 4 bases and J lost 1; bases outside the gene matches: 10. The CDR3 is made up of 16 amino acids. This chain links TRBV5-4 with TRBJ2-7; 8 nucleotides agree with TRBD1. This TCR was sampled from a young man in good health. Specimen: blood. The CDR3 is CASSPGRQGRSYEQYF. The CDR3 DNA sequence: TGTGCCAGCAGCCCCGGCCGACAGGGGAGGTCCTACGAGCAGTACTTC.